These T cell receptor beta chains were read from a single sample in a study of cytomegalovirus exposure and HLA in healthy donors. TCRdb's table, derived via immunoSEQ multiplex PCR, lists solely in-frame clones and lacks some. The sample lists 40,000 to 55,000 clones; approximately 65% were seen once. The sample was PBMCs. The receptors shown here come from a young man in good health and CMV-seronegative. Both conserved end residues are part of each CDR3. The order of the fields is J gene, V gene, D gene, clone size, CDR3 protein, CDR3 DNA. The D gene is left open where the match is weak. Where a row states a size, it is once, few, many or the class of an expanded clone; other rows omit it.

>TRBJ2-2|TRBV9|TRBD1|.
CASSVRGQGDGELFF
TGTGCCAGCAGCGTACGGGGACAGGGGGACGGGGAGCTGTTTTTT
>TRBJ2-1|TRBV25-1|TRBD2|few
CASSALAGNEQFF
TGTGCCAGCAGCGCACTAGCGGGCAATGAGCAGTTCTTC
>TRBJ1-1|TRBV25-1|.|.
CASSESTGRGSTEAFF
TGTGCCAGCAGTGAATCTACAGGGAGGGGATCCACTGAAGCTTTCTTT
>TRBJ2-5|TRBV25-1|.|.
CASSEHTGRETQYF
TGTGCCAGCAGTGAGCATACGGGGAGAGAGACCCAGTACTTC
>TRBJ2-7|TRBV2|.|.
CASRAGTLPSYEQYF
TGTGCCAGCAGGGCCGGGACTCTTCCCTCCTACGAGCAGTACTTC
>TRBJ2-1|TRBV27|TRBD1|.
CASSPGQGALNEQFF
TGTGCCAGCAGTCCCGGACAGGGGGCGCTGAATGAGCAGTTCTTC
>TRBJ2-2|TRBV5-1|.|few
CASSLRSTNTGELFF
TGCGCCAGCAGCTTGCGGTCTACCAACACCGGGGAGCTGTTTTTT
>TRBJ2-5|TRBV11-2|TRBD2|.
CASSRLAGGPPETQYF
TGTGCCAGCAGCCGACTAGCGGGAGGCCCCCCTGAGACCCAGTACTTC
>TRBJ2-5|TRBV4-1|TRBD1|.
CASRQGIGTGRLETQYF
TGCGCCAGCAGACAAGGGATTGGGACAGGGAGATTGGAGACCCAGTACTTC
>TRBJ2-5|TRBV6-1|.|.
CASSVGQQETQYF
TGTGCCAGCAGTGTAGGACAGCAAGAGACCCAGTACTTC
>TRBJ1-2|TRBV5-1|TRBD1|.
CASSLVGTGLGYTF
TGCGCCAGCAGCTTGGTCGGGACAGGCCTTGGCTACACCTTC
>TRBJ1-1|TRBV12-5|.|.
CASGGTSNTEAFF
TGTGCTAGTGGTGGGACATCGAACACTGAAGCTTTCTTT
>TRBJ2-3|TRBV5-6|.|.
CASTTDPHRGAVDTQYF
TGTGCCAGCACCACTGACCCCCACCGGGGGGCGGTGGATACGCAGTATTTT